What follows is one T cell receptor (beta chain) and its context. J was trimmed by 2 bases and V by 1 base; bases with no gene match: 3. In germline, CDR1 is SEHNR, CDR2 FQNEAQ (reference sequence). This CDR3 is built from 16 residues. This entry comes from a study of blood T cell repertoires in COVID-19. Study in general: Acute-phase and convalescent COVID-19 samples originated in the United States, Italy and Spain. PBMCs, B-cell-depleted T cells, or T cells were the source of the cDNA or gDNA that made up the material.

The data were produced by immunoSEQ multiplex PCR, yet TCRdb's version contains in-frame clones alone and is incomplete. The table has under 300,000 clones, around 84% seen once; the top ten hold around 1.6%. The chain employs TRBV7-9 and TRBJ2-3; TRBD2 aligns across 10 bases. This TCR derives from a woman aged 50 to 65 who had recovered from COVID-19. The material sequenced was PBMCs or T cells enriched from blood (not recorded which). The CDR3 DNA reads TGTGCCAGCAGCTTAGGAACTAGCGGGAACACAGATACGCAGTATTTT. It translates to CASSLGTSGNTDTQYF.